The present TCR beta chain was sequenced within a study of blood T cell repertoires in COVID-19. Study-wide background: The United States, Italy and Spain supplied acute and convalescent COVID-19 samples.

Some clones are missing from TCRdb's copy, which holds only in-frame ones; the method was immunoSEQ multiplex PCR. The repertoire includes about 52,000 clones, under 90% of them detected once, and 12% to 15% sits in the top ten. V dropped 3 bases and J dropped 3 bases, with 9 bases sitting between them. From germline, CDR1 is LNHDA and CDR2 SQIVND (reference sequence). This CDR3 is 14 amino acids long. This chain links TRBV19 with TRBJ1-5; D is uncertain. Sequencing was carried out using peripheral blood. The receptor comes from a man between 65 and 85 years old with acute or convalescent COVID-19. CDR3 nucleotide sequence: TGTGCCAGTAGTATGCGGGTCCCCAATCAGCCCCAGCATTTT. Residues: CASSMRVPNQPQHF.